What follows are 21 T cell receptor beta chains derived from one specimen sequenced in a study of T-cell memory formation after mild COVID-19. In TCRdb, the 5' RACE reads were re-called with MiXCR into one record per CDR3 protein. The sample records about 430,000 distinct CDR3 sequences, 15% to 20% being singletons. Sequencing was performed on PBMCs or a T cell subset sorted from them (not recorded which). These receptors were obtained from a man aged 18 to 30 who had mild COVID-19 (a few samples of this study predate the infection). Cell type and time point are not known.

A few counts support this clonotype. The rearrangement joins TRBV19 to TRBJ1-5; no reliable D call. CDR1 is LNHDA, CDR2 SQIVND, per germline (reference sequence). Trimming took 6 bases from V and 5 from J, leaving 14 bases between them. This CDR3 spans 14 amino acids. DNA for the CDR3: TGTGCCAGTAGAAAGATGCAGTACGATCAGCCCCAGCATTTT. It translates to CASRKMQYDQPQHF. Looking up the rest from reference TRBV19 and TRBJ1-5 gives the full variable domain: DGGITQSPKYLFRKEGQNVTLSCEQNLNHDAMYWYRQDPGQGLRLIYYSQIVNDFQKGDIAEGYSVSREKKESFPLTVTSAQKNPTAFYLCASRKMQYDQPQHFGDGTRLSIL.

The rearrangement uses TRBV10-3 and TRBJ2-5; TRBD2 matches at 11 bases. This CDR3 has 15 amino acids. The germline CDR1 and CDR2 sequences are ENHRY and SYGVKD. V trimming: 2 bases; J trimming: 5 bases; junction bases outside the gene matches: 4. DNA of the CDR3: TGTGCCATCAGTGAGGAACTAGCGGGGGTTGAGACCCAGTACTTC. This codes for CAISEELAGVETQYF.

The genes are TRBV10-3 and TRBJ2-7; D remains ambiguous. CDR1 ENHRY and CDR2 SYGVKD come from the germline V gene. V was pared by 4 bases and J by 3 bases, with 4 bases between. CDR3 size: 11 residues. CDR3 in amino acids: CAISAGYEQYV. The CDR3 nucleotides read TGTGCCATCAGTGCGGGCTACGAGCAGTACGTC.

In this sample, this clonotype turned up a few times. This rearrangement joins TRBV4-2 to TRBJ2-3; 7 nucleotides line up with TRBD1. After removal of 3 bases from V and 4 bases from J, the junction contained 10 bases not matched to a gene. This CDR3 region has 16 residues. Germline lookup yields CDR1 LGHNA and CDR2 YNFKEQ. This CDR3 reads CASSHNRGAGSDTQYF. The DNA of the CDR3 is TGTGCCAGCAGCCATAACAGGGGCGCAGGTTCAGATACGCAGTATTTT.

The genes are TRBV7-2 and TRBJ2-5; TRBD1 matches at 9 bases. Per germline, CDR1 SGHTA and CDR2 FQGNSA. V shed 5 bases and J 7 bases; nucleotides not matched to a gene: 14. CDR3 length: 16 residues. The CDR3 region has the DNA TGTGCCAGCAGCACACTGGGACAGGGTACTAGAAGGACCCAGTACTTC. Its protein product is CASSTLGQGTRRTQYF.

V is TRBV30 and J is TRBJ2-1; the match to TRBD2 covers 7 bases. Germline CDR1 is GTSNPN and CDR2 is SVGIG (reference sequence). There are 16 residues in the CDR3. V lost 6 bases and J lost 7; bases outside the gene matches: 18. The CDR3 sequence: CACYNFGGTGGNEQFF. The CDR3 DNA is TGTGCCTGCTACAACTTCGGCGGGACCGGGGGGAATGAGCAGTTCTTC.

This clonotype was detected a few times. This chain joins TRBV2 and TRBJ2-2; 10 nucleotides line up with TRBD1. Unmatched junction bases numbered 3, after V lost 8 bases and J lost 3 bases. Germline V gene lookup returns CDR1 SNHLY and CDR2 FYNNEI. The CDR3 runs 14 residues. The CDR3 loop is CASRQGADTGELFF. For the CDR3, the DNA is TGTGCCAGCCGACAGGGGGCCGACACCGGGGAGCTGTTTTTT.

This clonotype has a handful of counts. This chain joins TRBV7-2 and TRBJ2-3; D may correspond to TRBD1 or TRBD2 (7 bases each). V was cut by 7 bases and J by 5 bases, with 13 bases left in between. CDR3 size: 13 residues. CDR1 and CDR2 from the germline V gene are SGHTA and FQGNSA. CDR3 bases: TGTGCCAGCAACGACAGGGAGGGAGATACGCAGTATTTT. Translation: CASNDREGDTQYF.

The CDR3 region is CASGAYQETQYF. In nucleotides, the CDR3 is TGTGCCAGCGGCGCATACCAAGAGACCCAGTACTTC. The chain has TRBV7-9 and TRBJ2-5; D unresolved. The length of the CDR3 is 12 residues. The germline V gene encodes CDR1 SEHNR and CDR2 FQNEAQ (reference sequence). The V end was cut by 8 bases, the J end by 0 bases, with 7 bases between.

The gene calls are TRBV29-1 and TRBJ1-2; D is unclear. Between the trimmed V and J ends, which lost 7 bases and 14 bases, there was a span of 14 bases. This CDR3 comprises 9 residues. Germline V lookup: CDR1 SQVTM, CDR2 ANQGSEA. The CDR3 here is CSGQGIPTF. The CDR3 nucleotides read TGCAGCGGACAAGGGATTCCAACCTTC.

The chain recombines TRBV20-1 with TRBJ2-7, with 7 positions matching TRBD1. V shed 0 bases and J 0 bases; nucleotides not matched to a gene: 5. The CDR3 totals 15 residues. Germline CDR1 and CDR2: DFQATT and SNEGSKA (reference sequence). The CDR3 reads CSARDRDSSSYEQYF. In nucleotides, the CDR3 is TGCAGTGCTAGAGACCGGGACAGCAGCTCCTACGAGCAGTACTTC.

This chain connects TRBV18 to TRBJ1-5; D is undetermined. V lost 2 bases and J 6 bases, leaving 5 bases between the germline ends. CDR3 size: 12 residues. Germline V gene data show CDR1 as KGHSH and CDR2 as LQKENI. In DNA form, the CDR3 reads TGTGCCAGCTCACCAGGGCCTCAGCCCCAGCATTTT. It encodes CASSPGPQPQHF.

CDR3 sequence reads: CASRLAGGSYEQYF. The CDR3 DNA follows: TGTGCCAGCAGACTAGCGGGGGGTTCCTACGAGCAGTACTTC. The chain recombines TRBV12-3 or TRBV12-4 with TRBJ2-7; TRBD2 agrees at 12 bases. Trimming removed 6 bases from V and 1 base from J; junction bases left unmatched: 1. This CDR3 spans 14 amino acids.

This clonotype was detected a few times. V and J are TRBV20-1 and TRBJ2-1; a weak D match, TRBD2 (6 bases). V was cut by 3 bases and J by 10 bases, with 19 bases left in between. Germline V CDR1 and CDR2: DFQATT, SNEGSKA (reference sequence). The CDR3 has 14 amino acids. The CDR3 DNA reads as TGCAGTGCTAGTTCCGGGCTAGTTGCGGGGGAGCAGTTCTTC. Translating it yields CSASSGLVAGEQFF.

This clonotype was counted a few times. This chain joins TRBV29-1 and TRBJ1-1; D gene unclear. From germline, CDR1 is SQVTM and CDR2 ANQGSEA. Trimming cost V 7 bases and J 4 bases, with 16 bases left between them. CDR3 length: 13 residues. CDR3 loop: CSAESVSATEAFF. CDR3 coding DNA: TGCAGCGCCGAGTCGGTGTCGGCCACTGAAGCTTTCTTT.

This clonotype came up many times. The V call is TRBV5-1, the J call TRBJ2-1; D may correspond to TRBD1 or TRBD2 (5 bases each). The CDR3 length is 13 residues. V was shortened by 3 bases and J by 3 bases, with 7 bases between the two germline ends. CDR1 and CDR2 (germline): SGHRS, YFSETQ. CDR3 in amino acids: CASSYGGYNEQFF. CDR3 DNA: TGCGCCAGCAGCTATGGGGGCTACAATGAGCAGTTCTTC.

This clonotype was detected many times. This sequence joins TRBV5-5 and TRBJ1-2; 7 bases are shared with TRBD1. Losses at the gene ends were 0 bases for V and 2 bases for J; bases not matched to a gene: 4. In germline, CDR1 is SGHKS, CDR2 YYEKEE (reference sequence). The CDR3 consists of 15 residues. The CDR3: CASSLGAGGNYGYTF. The CDR3 DNA is TGTGCCAGCAGCTTGGGCGCAGGGGGAAACTATGGCTACACCTTC.

V is TRBV20-1 and J is TRBJ2-5; possible D gene TRBD1, 6 bases. This CDR3 contains 13 residues. The V gene lost 5 bases and the J gene lost 1 base, with 11 bases spanning the gap. Looked up from germline, CDR1 is DFQATT and CDR2 is SNEGSKA (reference sequence). DNA of the CDR3: TGCAGTGCTCGACAGGTACCCCAAGAGACCCAGTACTTC. It yields the protein CSARQVPQETQYF.

This clonotype was counted a few times. This sequence joins TRBV12-3 or TRBV12-4 and TRBJ2-7; D is unclear. Trimming took off 5 bases at V and 0 bases at J, with 14 bases between the two ends. The CDR3 loop spans 15 amino acids. This chain's CDR3 is CASSDYSPSSYEQYF. In DNA, the CDR3 is TGTGCCAGCAGTGATTATAGTCCCAGCTCCTACGAGCAGTACTTC.

Points on this clonotype: A clone one base away is much larger, so this may be a read error. The chain couples TRBV5-6 to TRBJ2-3; no clear D gene. CDR1 and CDR2 from the germline V gene are SGHDT and YYEEEE. Trimming removed 4 bases at V and 6 bases at J, with 15 bases between. The CDR3 has 14 amino acids. The CDR3 DNA is TGTGCCAGCAGCAGAAGTGACTCCTGGGATACGCAGTATTTT. Amino acid sequence: CASSRSDSWDTQYF. Using reference TRBV5-6 and TRBJ2-3 for the parts outside the CDR3, the full variable domain is DAGVTQSPTHLIKTRGQQVTLRCSPKSGHDTVSWYQQALGQGPQFIFQYYEEEERQRGNFPDRFSGHQFPNYSSELNVNALLLGDSALYLCASSRSDSWDTQYFGPGTRLTVL.

The chain uses TRBV3-1 and TRBJ2-7, with D tentatively TRBD2 (6 bases). CDR1 LGHDT and CDR2 YNNKEL come from the germline V gene (reference sequence). Trimming took 4 bases from V and 2 from J, leaving 12 bases between them. CDR3 size: 14 residues. CDR3 coding DNA: TGTGCCAGCAGCCCGGGACTCCTTACCTACGAGCAGTACTTC. Translated: CASSPGLLTYEQYF.